Listed below are T cell receptor beta chains from one sample, sequenced in a study of T cells in Graves' hyperthyroidism and ophthalmopathy. TCRdb re-analysed the multiplex PCR reads in MiXCR, keeping a single row per CDR3 protein. Of 400,000 to 500,000 distinct CDR3 sequences in the sample, roughly 14% were seen once. Sequences were obtained from blood. Every receptor here comes from a man aged 18 to 30 with Graves' ophthalmopathy. Both conserved end residues are part of each CDR3. D genes are given only for firm matches. Not all rows give a size; the values are once, few, many and, for expanded clones, a class.

d_call	v_call	cdr3_length	clone_size	j_call	cdr3_nt	cdr3_aa
NA	TRBV18	15	many	TRBJ1-5	TGTGCCAGCTCACCACTAGGGATCAGCAATCAGCCCCAGCATTTT	CASSPLGISNQPQHF
NA	TRBV27	15	NA	TRBJ2-7	TGTGCCAGCAGTTTATCCCGGGGGCGCGTGTACGAGCAGTACTTC	CASSLSRGRVYEQYF
TRBD2	TRBV19	17	NA	TRBJ2-2	TGTGCCAGTAGTATTTTCTGGGGACTATTAAACACCGGGGAGCTGTTTTTT	CASSIFWGLLNTGELFF
NA	TRBV12-3/TRBV12-4	13	many	TRBJ2-3	TGTGCCAGCAGTGTCCTAGGCACAGATACGCAGTATTTT	CASSVLGTDTQYF
TRBD2	TRBV20-1	17	many	TRBJ2-5	TGCAGTGCTAGAGACCCGACTAGCGGGACGATCCAAGAGACCCAGTACTTC	CSARDPTSGTIQETQYF
NA	TRBV20-1	11	few	TRBJ2-5	TGCAGTGCCTGGTGGCTAGAGACCCAGTACTTC	CSAWWLETQYF
TRBD1	TRBV13	14	many	TRBJ2-3	TGTGCCAGCAGCATAAGAACAGGGGTGGATACGCAGTATTTT	CASSIRTGVDTQYF
NA	TRBV12-3/TRBV12-4	15	many	TRBJ1-6	TGTGCCAGCAGTTTAGCCCTCGGGGTGAATTCACCCCTCCACTTT	CASSLALGVNSPLHF
TRBD1	TRBV18	17	NA	TRBJ1-5	TGTGCCAGCTCATCAACAGGGGGCGGCTATAACAATCAGCCCCAGCATTTT	CASSSTGGGYNNQPQHF
NA	TRBV20-1	17	few	TRBJ1-2	TGCAGTGCAGGAGGGGGACACGGGGGGGGGGTGAACTATGGCTACACCTTC	CSAGGGHGGGVNYGYTF
TRBD1	TRBV27	13	many	TRBJ2-7	TGTGCCAGCAGCGGGACAGAAAACTACGAGCAGTACTTC	CASSGTENYEQYF
NA	TRBV7-9	15	NA	TRBJ1-3	TGTGCCAGCAGCACCCCGGATCAGACTGGAAACACCATATATTTT	CASSTPDQTGNTIYF
TRBD2	TRBV18	16	few	TRBJ2-2	TGTGCCAGCTCACAAGGGACTAGCGGGAGATCCGGGGAGCTGTTTTTT	CASSQGTSGRSGELFF
NA	TRBV7-8	13	many	TRBJ2-2	TGTGCCAGCAGACACGCGAACACCGGGGAGCTGTTTTTT	CASRHANTGELFF
TRBD2	TRBV29-1	15	many	TRBJ2-7	TGCAGCGTTGAAGAGGCTAGCGGGCGTATCTACGAGCAGTACTTC	CSVEEASGRIYEQYF
NA	TRBV28	17	few	TRBJ1-6	TGTGCCAGCAGTTTAACCGTCCCAGGAGAGTATAATTCACCCCTCCACTTT	CASSLTVPGEYNSPLHF
NA	TRBV7-2	15	many	TRBJ2-1	TGTGCCAGCAGCTTAGGAACAGAGAGGTACAATGAGCAGTTCTTC	CASSLGTERYNEQFF
NA	TRBV29-1	13	few	TRBJ2-7	TGCAGCGTTGAACGTAGCGGAACCTCGGAGCAGTACTTC	CSVERSGTSEQYF
NA	TRBV5-8	14	many	TRBJ2-1	TGTGCCAGCAGCCGGGAAGCCTCACACAATGAGCAGTTCTTC	CASSREASHNEQFF